The rows below give T cell receptor beta chains drawn from one sample of a study of blood T cell repertoires in COVID-19. Assay: immunoSEQ multiplex PCR; the TCRdb copy retains only in-frame clones and omits some. The sample has some 180,000 clones; approximately 83% are singletons. Material: peripheral blood. Receptor source: a woman in her thirties or forties with COVID-19, enrolled during active disease. CDR3s include the opening cysteine and the closing phenylalanine or tryptophan.

V	J	CDR3
TRBV7-9	TRBJ2-2	CASSSPGTGNTGELFF
TRBV7-9	TRBJ1-5	CASSLGGTAEQPQHF
TRBV11-2	TRBJ1-6	CASSLVRTGVNSPLHF
TRBV7-9	TRBJ1-6	CASRPDRLYSPLHF
TRBV2	TRBJ1-4	CASSVNFAAYNEKLFF
TRBV28	TRBJ2-7	CASTRGQAPYEQYF
TRBV10-1	TRBJ1-1	CASTDTEAFF
TRBV13	TRBJ2-1	CASSQLRGLNNEQFF
TRBV14	TRBJ1-1	CASSPRDRVGGTPEAFF
TRBV6-1	TRBJ2-5	CASKSGDVKETQYF
TRBV5-1	TRBJ2-3	CASSLARGRGDTQYF
TRBV6-5	TRBJ2-3	CASRGGRLSTDTQYF
TRBV9	TRBJ1-4	CASSDPGGQGGEKLFF
TRBV4-1	TRBJ1-5	CASSQDGVSNQPQHF
TRBV28	TRBJ2-7	CASSFNRWLYEQYF
TRBV25-1	TRBJ1-1	CASASQGANTEAFF
TRBV7-9	TRBJ1-2	CASSVGGGSGGYTF
TRBV11-2	TRBJ2-5	CASSLRGYQETQYF
TRBV18	TRBJ2-7	CASSQSRDEQYF
TRBV7-9	TRBJ2-2	CASSFLGQGTGELFF
TRBV6-5	TRBJ1-2	CASSLGPTRGYTF
TRBV5-1	TRBJ1-1	CASSPTAVKMNTEAFF
TRBV12-3/TRBV12-4	TRBJ2-1	CASSPPTENEQFF
TRBV10-3	TRBJ1-1	CAISAAGTGVAFF
TRBV27	TRBJ2-5	CASSLREDQETQYF
TRBV10-1	TRBJ2-7	CASSERVSWGRLGIYEQYF
TRBV7-9	TRBJ1-1	CASSSRSGGNTEAFF
TRBV5-1	TRBJ1-3	CASTDTPNSGNTIYF
TRBV5-4	TRBJ2-7	CASSLGASGFLYEQYF
TRBV19	TRBJ1-5	CASSIYGARQPQHF
TRBV29-1	TRBJ2-1	CSAIGQESYNEQFF
TRBV7-8	TRBJ1-2	CASSPSGTGFNYGYTF
TRBV10-1	TRBJ1-1	CASSSTGANTEAFF
TRBV7-6	TRBJ2-1	CASTSGQGTYNEQFF
TRBV5-1	TRBJ1-1	CASSHRTGQRNTEAFF
TRBV6-5	TRBJ1-2	CASSPQSTNYGYTF
TRBV9	TRBJ2-1	CASSVASGGRSSYNEQFF
TRBV5-1	TRBJ1-1	CASSLTDGRRRATEAFF
TRBV5-1	TRBJ2-1	CASSFGSYNEQFF
TRBV19	TRBJ2-7	CASRQEEDEQYF
TRBV27	TRBJ2-1	CASSSGLAGAEQFF
TRBV27	TRBJ1-2	CASSFTGHPIYGYTF
TRBV19	TRBJ2-3	CASRVAGAPSDTQYF
TRBV28	TRBJ1-5	CASSSTGTGGLPQHF
TRBV27	TRBJ2-7	CASSLMQVGQLEEQYF
TRBV29-1	TRBJ1-2	CSVAFPWGNYGYTF
TRBV6-5	TRBJ1-5	CASWGGGQPQHF
TRBV7-3	TRBJ2-6	CASSPSGLNSGANVLTF
TRBV29-1	TRBJ2-7	CSVRTGTTYEQYF
TRBV29-1	TRBJ2-3	CSVRHQTDTQYF